These 26 T cell receptor beta chains originate from one sample sequenced in a study of cytomegalovirus exposure and HLA in healthy donors. The protocol was immunoSEQ multiplex PCR, while the TCRdb copy is restricted to in-frame clones and leaves out a portion. The top ten clones hold over 1.3% of a sample with more than 85,000 clones, roughly 90% of them seen once. Sequenced input: PBMCs. The receptor set was obtained from a woman in her thirties in good health and CMV-seropositive.

The rearrangement uses TRBV5-1 and TRBJ1-1, with 8 bases matching TRBD1. Losses at the gene ends were 0 bases for V and 0 bases for J; bases not matched to a gene: 7. The CDR3 sequence is 17 residues long. In germline, CDR1 is SGHRS, CDR2 YFSETQ. The chain's CDR3 is CASSLGTGGGMNTEAFF. In DNA, the CDR3 is TGCGCCAGCAGCTTGGGTACAGGGGGAGGGATGAACACTGAAGCTTTCTTT.

V and J are TRBV9 and TRBJ2-2, with a tentative D call TRBD1 (6 bases). The CDR3 is 13 residues long. CDR1 is SGDLS, CDR2 YYNGEE, per germline. V dropped 5 bases and J dropped 7 bases, with 12 bases sitting between them. Written as DNA, the CDR3 is TGTGCCAGCAGTGAACAGGGAATCGGGGAGCTGTTTTTT. It yields the protein CASSEQGIGELFF.

V usage is TRBV9 and J usage is TRBJ2-1; 7 nucleotides match TRBD2. Unmatched junction bases numbered 9, after V lost 0 bases and J lost 6 bases. The V gene's germline CDR1 is SGDLS and CDR2 YYNGEE. The CDR3 has 16 residues. The CDR3 loop reads CASSVATAGVGNEQFF. CDR3 in DNA: TGTGCCAGCAGCGTAGCTACGGCGGGGGTAGGCAATGAGCAGTTCTTC.

The V call is TRBV6-5, the J call TRBJ1-2; TRBD1 might be the D (5 bases). The germline V gene encodes CDR1 MNHEY and CDR2 SVGAGI. The CDR3 spans 13 residues. With 5 bases removed from V and 4 bases from J, the gap between germline ends came to 11 bases. DNA of the CDR3: TGTGCCAGCAGTGCCGACAGACTCTATGGCTACACCTTC. Its protein is CASSADRLYGYTF.

This chain connects TRBV19 to TRBJ2-1; TRBD2 agrees at 10 bases. Germline V gene data show CDR1 as LNHDA and CDR2 as SQIVND (reference sequence). V gave up 8 bases and J gave up 7 bases; unmatched junction bases: 17. CDR3 length equals 17 residues. The CDR3 coding sequence is TGTGCCAGTTCCGACTCTAGCGGGAGTAATCTTGGTAATGAGCAGTTCTTC. Amino acid sequence: CASSDSSGSNLGNEQFF.

The CDR3 region is CASSLSGAQETQYF. In nucleotides, the CDR3 is TGTGCCAGCAGTTTATCGGGGGCTCAAGAGACCCAGTACTTC. The V and J genes are TRBV27 and TRBJ2-5; weak D call: TRBD1 (6 bases). The CDR3 is made up of 14 amino acids. Germline lookup yields CDR1 MNHEY and CDR2 SMNVEV (reference sequence). With 0 bases removed from V and 2 bases from J, the gap between germline ends came to 7 bases.

The gene calls are TRBV5-6 and TRBJ1-1, with a possible D match to TRBD1 (6 bases). Germline CDR1 SGHDT, CDR2 YYEEEE. This CDR3 region has 14 residues. Trimming cost V 2 bases and J 4 bases, with 12 bases left between them. The CDR3 DNA follows: TGTGCCAGCAGCTTACAGGGAACCTCCACTGAAGCTTTCTTT. It codes for CASSLQGTSTEAFF.

This clone was counted a single time. The gene calls are TRBV9 and TRBJ2-7; D gene ambiguous. Germline values: CDR1 SGDLS, CDR2 YYNGEE. The CDR3 totals 13 residues. V shed 3 bases and J shed 1 base, with 8 bases lying between them. The CDR3 nucleotides read TGTGCCAGCAGCGGCGACACATCCTACGAGCAGTACTTC. Translating it yields CASSGDTSYEQYF.

The chain has TRBV6-5 and TRBJ2-3, with a weak D call TRBD2 (5 bases). Germline lookup yields CDR1 MNHEY and CDR2 SVGAGI. This CDR3 spans 13 amino acids. V lost 7 bases to trimming and J lost 0 bases, with 8 bases between them. CDR3: CASKGGSTDTQYF. CDR3 sequence (DNA): TGTGCCAGCAAGGGCGGGAGCACAGATACGCAGTATTTT.

V gene TRBV4-2 combines with J gene TRBJ2-3; D possibly corresponds to TRBD2 (7 bases). The CDR3 totals 16 residues. Trimming removed 4 bases at V and 5 bases at J, with 19 bases between. In germline, CDR1 is LGHNA, CDR2 YNFKEQ. Here the CDR3 reads CASSLRGGGRGDTQYF. Written as DNA, the CDR3 is TGTGCCAGCAGCCTTAGGGGGGGTGGCCGGGGAGATACGCAGTATTTT.

The table lists this clone with a count of one. The rearrangement joins TRBV9 to TRBJ2-5, with 9 nucleotides matching TRBD1. In germline, CDR1 is SGDLS, CDR2 YYNGEE. V lost 3 bases, J lost 3 bases, and 6 bases stayed unmatched. The CDR3 runs to 15 residues. As DNA, the CDR3 is TGTGCCAGCAGCGAGGGGACAGGGTGGAAAGAGACCCAGTACTTC. Translation: CASSEGTGWKETQYF.

This chain joins TRBV13 and TRBJ2-7, with D perhaps matching TRBD1 (6 bases). V was shortened by 5 bases and J by 2 bases, with 10 bases between the two germline ends. Germline V gene lookup returns CDR1 PRHDT and CDR2 FYEKMQ (reference sequence). This CDR3 has 13 residues. CDR3 sequence reads: CASSNRETYEQYF. The CDR3 DNA reads as TGTGCCAGCAGCAACAGGGAAACCTACGAGCAGTACTTC.

This sequence joins TRBV30 and TRBJ1-1; D might be TRBD1 (5 bases). CDR1 GTSNPN and CDR2 SVGIG come from the germline V gene (reference sequence). Trimming took 2 bases from V and 2 from J, leaving 9 bases between them. The CDR3 totals 13 residues. The CDR3 DNA reads as TGTGCCTGGAGTTTCGGACAAAACACTGAAGCTTTCTTT. As protein: CAWSFGQNTEAFF.

The chain carries TRBV28 and TRBJ1-5, with a possible D match to TRBD1 (5 bases). V lost 5 bases to trimming and J lost 3 bases, with 11 bases between them. CDR1 MDHEN and CDR2 SYDVKM come from the germline V gene. The CDR3 covers 14 residues. The CDR3 sequence is CASSITGNNQPQHF. The CDR3, as DNA: TGTGCCAGCAGTATTACAGGAAACAATCAGCCCCAGCATTTT. Full variable domain (outside the CDR3, taken from reference TRBV28 and TRBJ1-5): DVKVTQSSRYLVKRTGEKVFLECVQDMDHENMFWYRQDPGLGLRLIYFSYDVKMKEKGDIPEGYSVSREKKERFSLILESASTNQTSMYLCASSITGNNQPQHFGDGTRLSIL.

The chain recombines TRBV4-3 with TRBJ2-2; D gene uncertain. This CDR3 region has 15 residues. Deletions cut 8 bases from V and 1 base from J, with 14 bases between. Germline V gene sequence: CDR1 LGHNA, CDR2 YSLEER. DNA for the CDR3: TGCGCCAGCCGAGCCCACTCGGGGAACACCGGGGAGCTGTTTTTT. It specifies CASRAHSGNTGELFF.

This chain uses TRBV18 with TRBJ1-1, with D unclear. This CDR3 is 13 amino acids long. CDR1 and CDR2 from the germline V gene are KGHSH and LQKENI. V was pared by 1 base and J by 2 bases, with 5 bases between. CDR3 protein: CASSPQPNTEAFF. The CDR3 nucleotides read TGTGCCAGCTCACCACAGCCAAACACTGAAGCTTTCTTT.

The chain employs TRBV11-1 and TRBJ2-7; D is possibly TRBD2 (6 bases). Germline lookup yields CDR1 SGHAT and CDR2 FQDESV (reference sequence). The CDR3 is 14 amino acids. The V end was cut by 8 bases, the J end by 4 bases, with 18 bases between. The CDR3 region has the DNA TGTGCCAGCTCCGACGAGCGGGTCGGGTACGAGCAGTACTTC. Protein sequence: CASSDERVGYEQYF.

This clone was observed a single time. The chain is built from TRBV4-2 and TRBJ2-7; D not resolved. V gave up 1 base and J gave up 4 bases, with 14 bases separating them. Germline CDR1 and CDR2: LGHNA and YNFKEQ. The CDR3 loop spans 15 amino acids. CDR3 protein: CASSQGTPPKYEQYF. CDR3 coding DNA: TGTGCCAGCAGCCAAGGTACTCCTCCCAAATACGAGCAGTACTTC.

The rearrangement uses TRBV6-5 and TRBJ2-7; D is undetermined. The CDR3 is 15 amino acids. The germline V gene encodes CDR1 MNHEY and CDR2 SVGAGI. Deletions cut 2 bases from V and 2 bases from J, with 13 bases between. The CDR3 spells CASSYGPASAYEQYF. The CDR3, as DNA: TGTGCCAGCAGTTACGGCCCCGCTTCCGCCTACGAGCAGTACTTC.

The rearrangement uses TRBV29-1 and TRBJ2-5; D may be TRBD2 (7 bases). The CDR3 is made up of 15 amino acids. Germline V gene sequence: CDR1 SQVTM, CDR2 ANQGSEA. The V gene lost 8 bases and the J gene lost 0 bases, with 19 bases spanning the gap. This CDR3 reads CSTQKGGNNQETQYF. CDR3 sequence (DNA): TGCAGCACCCAAAAGGGGGGGAATAACCAAGAGACCCAGTACTTC.

This chain joins TRBV7-9 and TRBJ2-3; tentative D call: TRBD1 (6 bases). The germline gives CDR1 SEHNR, CDR2 FQNEAQ (reference sequence). The CDR3 spans 15 residues. V lost 2 bases and J lost 4, with 13 bases in between. CDR3 DNA: TGTGCCAGCAGCTTAAGTACAGGGAGCGCAGATACGCAGTATTTT. This codes for CASSLSTGSADTQYF.

The chain has TRBV5-1 and TRBJ2-1, with 13 bases matching TRBD2. Germline V lookup: CDR1 SGHRS, CDR2 YFSETQ. With 0 bases clipped from V and 6 bases from J, the junction kept 3 bases outside the gene matches. This CDR3 has 16 residues. In DNA form, the CDR3 reads TGCGCCAGCAGCTTGGGGACTAGCGGGAGCGGCAATGAGCAGTTCTTC. Its translation is CASSLGTSGSGNEQFF.

The genes are TRBV19 and TRBJ1-1; unclear D gene. Trimming removed 6 bases at V and 0 bases at J, with 8 bases between. The CDR3 totals 13 residues. Germline V gene sequence: CDR1 LNHDA, CDR2 SQIVND (reference sequence). CDR3 coding DNA: TGTGCCAGTAGGAGGAAGTTGAACACTGAAGCTTTCTTT. Translation: CASRRKLNTEAFF.

The V gene is TRBV11-2, the J gene TRBJ2-7; 9 bases are a match to TRBD1. V gave up 2 bases and J gave up 4 bases; unmatched junction bases: 6. Germline CDR1 reads SGHAT; CDR2 reads FQNNGV. The CDR3 consists of 15 residues. The CDR3 loop reads CASSLRGQGPYEQYF. CDR3 sequence (DNA): TGTGCCAGCAGCTTAAGGGGACAGGGTCCGTACGAGCAGTACTTC. Together with reference TRBV11-2 and TRBJ2-7, the CDR3 gives the full variable domain: EAGVAQSPRYKIIEKRQSVAFWCNPISGHATLYWYQQILGQGPKLLIQFQNNGVVDDSQLPKDRFSAERLKGVDSTLKIQPAKLEDSAVYLCASSLRGQGPYEQYFGPGTRLTVT.

V usage is TRBV30 and J usage is TRBJ1-2; D unresolved. The CDR3 spans 15 residues. V lost 0 bases, J lost 4 bases, and 15 bases lay in between. Germline V gene data show CDR1 as GTSNPN and CDR2 as SVGIG (reference sequence). CDR3 residues: CAWSVPERAVYGYTF. The CDR3 region has the DNA TGTGCCTGGAGTGTACCCGAGAGGGCGGTCTATGGCTACACCTTC.

The V call is TRBV4-3, the J call TRBJ1-6; D may be TRBD1 (5 bases). The V end was cut by 0 bases, the J end by 7 bases, with 13 bases between. Germline values: CDR1 LGHNA, CDR2 YSLEER. The CDR3 spans 16 residues. In DNA, the CDR3 is TGCGCCAGCAGCCAAGATTCGTCAGGGCGGAATTCACCCCTCCACTTT. Its protein is CASSQDSSGRNSPLHF.